This T cell receptor (beta chain) appears in the sequencing data of a study of blood T cell repertoires in COVID-19. Study summary: From the United States, Italy and Spain came samples of acute and convalescent COVID-19.

The table lists this clone with a few counts. In the authors' methods: Reference gene primer amplification yielded estimated nucleated cell counts. Profiled with immunoSEQ multiplex PCR; TCRdb holds only in-frame clones, not every one. D and trimming were read from the DNA, whereas the V and J calls and clone size are those reported in that table. The sample yields some 53,000 clones, 89% seen once. This CDR3 has 16 amino acids. After removal of 4 bases from V and 4 bases from J, the junction contained 11 bases not matched to a gene. In germline, CDR1 is SGHRS, CDR2 YFSETQ. This receptor was obtained from a man in his fifties or sixties with active COVID-19. V is TRBV5-1 and J is TRBJ2-3; the match to TRBD1 covers 8 bases. Specimen: peripheral blood. DNA for the CDR3: TGCGCCAGCAGCAGGACCACAGGGGGTCGGGCAGATACGCAGTATTTT. Its protein product is CASSRTTGGRADTQYF. The complete variable domain, with remaining parts taken from reference TRBV5-1 and TRBJ2-3, reads KAGVTQTPRYLIKTRGQQVTLSCSPISGHRSVSWYQQTPGQGLQFLFEYFSETQRNKGNFPGRFSGRQFSNSRSEMNVSTLELGDSALYLCASSRTTGGRADTQYFGPGTRLTVL.